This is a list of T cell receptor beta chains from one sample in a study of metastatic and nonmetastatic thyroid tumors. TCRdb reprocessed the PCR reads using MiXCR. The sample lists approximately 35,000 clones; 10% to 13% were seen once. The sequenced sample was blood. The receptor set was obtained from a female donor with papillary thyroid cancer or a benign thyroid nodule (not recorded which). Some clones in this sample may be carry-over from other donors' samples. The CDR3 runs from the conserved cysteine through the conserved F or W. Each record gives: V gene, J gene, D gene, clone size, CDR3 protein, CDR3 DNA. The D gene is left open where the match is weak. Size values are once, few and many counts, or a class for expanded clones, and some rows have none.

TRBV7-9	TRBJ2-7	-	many	CASSSDRSGSGYEQYF	TGTGCCAGCAGCTCCGACAGGAGCGGTAGCGGCTACGAGCAGTACTTC
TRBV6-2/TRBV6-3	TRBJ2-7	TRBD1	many	CASSYSRDRGLYEQYF	TGTGCCAGCAGTTACTCCCGGGACAGGGGGCTATACGAGCAGTACTTC
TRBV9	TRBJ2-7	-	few	CASSVGRDSTYEQYF	TGTGCCAGCAGCGTAGGTAGGGACTCAACCTACGAGCAGTACTTC
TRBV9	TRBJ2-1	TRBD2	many	CASSAGTSEEYQTSYNEQFF	TGTGCCAGCAGCGCCGGGACTAGTGAGGAGTATCAAACCTCCTACAATGAGCAGTTCTTC
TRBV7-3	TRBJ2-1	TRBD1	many	CASRTGDGNEQFF	TGTGCCAGCAGGACAGGGGACGGGAATGAGCAGTTCTTC
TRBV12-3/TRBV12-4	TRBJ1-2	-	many	CASSLVGGRGYGYTF	TGTGCCAGCAGTTTAGTTGGGGGGCGGGGCTATGGCTACACCTTC
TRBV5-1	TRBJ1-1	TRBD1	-	CASRQGDIEAFF	TGCGCCAGCCGACAGGGAGATATTGAAGCTTTCTTT
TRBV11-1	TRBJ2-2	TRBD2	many	CASSSIAGGNTGELFF	TGTGCCAGCAGCTCTATAGCGGGAGGGAACACCGGGGAGCTGTTTTTT
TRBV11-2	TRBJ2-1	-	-	CASSPSWGLDEQFF	TGTGCCAGCAGCCCGAGTTGGGGGCTCGATGAGCAGTTCTTC
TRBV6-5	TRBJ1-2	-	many	CASSYSTGGAYGYTF	TGTGCCAGCAGTTACTCGACCGGGGGCGCCTATGGCTACACCTTC
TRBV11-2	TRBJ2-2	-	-	CASSSSRGNTGELFF	TGTGCCAGCAGCTCCTCCAGGGGGAACACCGGGGAGCTGTTTTTT
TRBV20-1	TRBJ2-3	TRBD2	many	CSARTSGSIDTQYF	TGCAGTGCCCGGACTAGCGGGAGCATAGATACGCAGTATTTT
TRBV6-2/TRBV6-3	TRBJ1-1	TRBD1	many	CASRRTGNTEAFF	TGTGCCAGCAGGAGGACAGGGAACACTGAAGCTTTCTTT
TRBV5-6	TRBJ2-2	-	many	CASSLAVQGINTGELFF	TGTGCCAGCAGCTTGGCCGTTCAGGGGATCAACACCGGGGAGCTGTTTTTT
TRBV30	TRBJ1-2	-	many	CAKTGQGNYGYTF	TGTGCTAAGACCGGGCAGGGTAACTATGGCTACACCTTC
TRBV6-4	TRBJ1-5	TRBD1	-	CASSPTGGGQPQHF	TGTGCCAGCAGTCCAACAGGGGGCGGGCAGCCCCAGCATTTT